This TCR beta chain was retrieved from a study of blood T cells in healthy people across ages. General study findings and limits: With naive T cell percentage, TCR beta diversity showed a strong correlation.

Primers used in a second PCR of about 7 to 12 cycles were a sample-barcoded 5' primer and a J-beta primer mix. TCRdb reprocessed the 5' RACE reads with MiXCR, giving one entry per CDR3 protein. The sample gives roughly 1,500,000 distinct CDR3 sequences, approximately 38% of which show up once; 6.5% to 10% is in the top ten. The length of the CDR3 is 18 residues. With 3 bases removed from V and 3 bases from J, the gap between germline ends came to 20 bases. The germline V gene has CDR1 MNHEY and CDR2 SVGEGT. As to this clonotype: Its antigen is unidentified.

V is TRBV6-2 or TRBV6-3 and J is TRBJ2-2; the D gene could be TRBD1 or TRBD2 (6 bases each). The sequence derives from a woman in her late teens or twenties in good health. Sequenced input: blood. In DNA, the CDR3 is TGTGCCAGCAGTTATCCTCTATCCAGGGGAGGAGACACCGGGGAGCTGTTTTTT. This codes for CASSYPLSRGGDTGELFF.